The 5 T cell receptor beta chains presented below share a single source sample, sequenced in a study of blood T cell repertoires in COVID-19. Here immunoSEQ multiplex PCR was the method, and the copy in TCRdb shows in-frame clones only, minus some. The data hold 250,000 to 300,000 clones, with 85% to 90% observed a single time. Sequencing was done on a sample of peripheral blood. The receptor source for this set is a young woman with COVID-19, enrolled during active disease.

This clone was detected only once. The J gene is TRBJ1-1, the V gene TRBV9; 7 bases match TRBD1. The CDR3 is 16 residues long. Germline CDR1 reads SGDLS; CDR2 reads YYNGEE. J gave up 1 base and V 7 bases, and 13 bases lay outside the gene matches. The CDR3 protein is CASSRGAGARNTEAFF. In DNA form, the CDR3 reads TGTGCCAGCTCCAGGGGGGCAGGGGCGAGGAACACTGAAGCTTTCTTT. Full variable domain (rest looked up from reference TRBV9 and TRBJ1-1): DSGVTQTPKHLITATGQRVTLRCSPRSGDLSVYWYQQSLDQGLQFLIQYYNGEERAKGNILERFSAQQFPDLHSELNLSSLELGDSALYFCASSRGAGARNTEAFFGQGTRLTVV.

DNA for the CDR3: TGTGCCAGCAGTCCCGACTGGCGGGGGTTTAACGAGCAGTACTTC. It codes for CASSPDWRGFNEQYF. The rearrangement joins TRBV27 to TRBJ2-7, with 7 bases aligning to TRBD2. Germline loops: CDR1 MNHEY, CDR2 SMNVEV (reference sequence). This CDR3 contains 15 residues. Trimming cost V 5 bases and J 5 bases; bases outside gene matches: 12.

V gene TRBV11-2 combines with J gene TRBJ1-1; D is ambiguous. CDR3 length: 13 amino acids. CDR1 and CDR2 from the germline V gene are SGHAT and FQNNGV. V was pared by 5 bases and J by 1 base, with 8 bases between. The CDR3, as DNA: TGTGCCAGCAGCACCGACACGAACACTGAAGCTTTCTTT. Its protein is CASSTDTNTEAFF.

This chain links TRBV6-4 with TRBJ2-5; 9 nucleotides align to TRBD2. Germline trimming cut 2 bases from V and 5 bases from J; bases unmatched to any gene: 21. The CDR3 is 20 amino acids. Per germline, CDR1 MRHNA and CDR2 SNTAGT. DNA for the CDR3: TGTGCCAGCAGTGACCAAGACACGGATCTAGCGGGACCATCACGGGAGACCCAGTACTTC. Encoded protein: CASSDQDTDLAGPSRETQYF.

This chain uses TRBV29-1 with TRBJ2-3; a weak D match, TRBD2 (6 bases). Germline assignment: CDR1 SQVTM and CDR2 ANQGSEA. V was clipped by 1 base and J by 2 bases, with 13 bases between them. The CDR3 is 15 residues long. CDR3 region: CSVEGGDSPTDTQYF. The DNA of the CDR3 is TGCAGCGTTGAAGGTGGGGACTCCCCCACAGATACGCAGTATTTT.